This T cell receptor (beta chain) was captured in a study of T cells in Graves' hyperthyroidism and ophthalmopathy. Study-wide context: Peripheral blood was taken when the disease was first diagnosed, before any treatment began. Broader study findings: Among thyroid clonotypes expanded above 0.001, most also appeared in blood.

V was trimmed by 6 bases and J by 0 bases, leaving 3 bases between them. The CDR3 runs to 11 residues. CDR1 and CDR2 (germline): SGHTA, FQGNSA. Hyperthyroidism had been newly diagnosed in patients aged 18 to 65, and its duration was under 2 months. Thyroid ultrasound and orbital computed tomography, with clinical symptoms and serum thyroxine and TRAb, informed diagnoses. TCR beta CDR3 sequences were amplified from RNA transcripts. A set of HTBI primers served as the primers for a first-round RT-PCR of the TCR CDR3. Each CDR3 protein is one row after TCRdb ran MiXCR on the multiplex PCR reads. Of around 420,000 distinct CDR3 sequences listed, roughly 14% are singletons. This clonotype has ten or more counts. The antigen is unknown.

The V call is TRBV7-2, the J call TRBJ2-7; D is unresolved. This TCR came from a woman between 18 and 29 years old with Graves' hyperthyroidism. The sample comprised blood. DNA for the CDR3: TGTGCCAGCAGGAGCTCCTACGAGCAGTACTTC. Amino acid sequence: CASRSSYEQYF. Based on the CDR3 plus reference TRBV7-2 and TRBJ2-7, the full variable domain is GAGVSQSPSNKVTEKGKDVELRCDPISGHTALYWYRQSLGQGLEFLIYFQGNSAPDKSGLPSDRFSAERTGGSVSTLTIQRTQQEDSAVYLCASRSSYEQYFGPGTRLTVT.